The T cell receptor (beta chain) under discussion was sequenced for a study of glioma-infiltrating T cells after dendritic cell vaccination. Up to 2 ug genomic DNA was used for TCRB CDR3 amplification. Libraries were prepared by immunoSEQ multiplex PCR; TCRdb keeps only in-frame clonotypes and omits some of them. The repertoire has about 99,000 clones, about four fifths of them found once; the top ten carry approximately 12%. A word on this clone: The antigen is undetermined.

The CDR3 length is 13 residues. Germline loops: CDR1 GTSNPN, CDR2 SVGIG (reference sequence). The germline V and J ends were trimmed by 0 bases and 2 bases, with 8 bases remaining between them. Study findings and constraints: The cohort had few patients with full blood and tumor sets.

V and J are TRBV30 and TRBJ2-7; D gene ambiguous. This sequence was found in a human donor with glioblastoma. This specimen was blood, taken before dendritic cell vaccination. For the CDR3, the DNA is TGTGCCTGGAGTGTTCGGCTAGCCTACGAGCAGTACTTC. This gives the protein CAWSVRLAYEQYF.